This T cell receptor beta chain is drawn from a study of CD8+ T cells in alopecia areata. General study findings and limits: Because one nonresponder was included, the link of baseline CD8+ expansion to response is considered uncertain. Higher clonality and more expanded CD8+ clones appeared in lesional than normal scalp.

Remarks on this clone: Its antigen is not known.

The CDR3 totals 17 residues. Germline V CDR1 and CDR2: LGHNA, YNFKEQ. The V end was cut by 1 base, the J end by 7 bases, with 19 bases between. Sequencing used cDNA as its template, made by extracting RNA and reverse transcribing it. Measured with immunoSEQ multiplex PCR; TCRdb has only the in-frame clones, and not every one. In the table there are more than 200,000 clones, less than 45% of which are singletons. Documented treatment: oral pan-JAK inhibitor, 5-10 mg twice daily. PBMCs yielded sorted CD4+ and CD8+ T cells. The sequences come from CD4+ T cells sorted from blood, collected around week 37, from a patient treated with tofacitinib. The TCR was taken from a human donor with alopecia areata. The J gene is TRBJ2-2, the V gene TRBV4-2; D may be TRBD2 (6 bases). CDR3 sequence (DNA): TGTGCCAGCAGCCAAGGTATAGCGGAAGACGGCGGCGGGGAGCTGTTTTTT. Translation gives CASSQGIAEDGGGELFF.